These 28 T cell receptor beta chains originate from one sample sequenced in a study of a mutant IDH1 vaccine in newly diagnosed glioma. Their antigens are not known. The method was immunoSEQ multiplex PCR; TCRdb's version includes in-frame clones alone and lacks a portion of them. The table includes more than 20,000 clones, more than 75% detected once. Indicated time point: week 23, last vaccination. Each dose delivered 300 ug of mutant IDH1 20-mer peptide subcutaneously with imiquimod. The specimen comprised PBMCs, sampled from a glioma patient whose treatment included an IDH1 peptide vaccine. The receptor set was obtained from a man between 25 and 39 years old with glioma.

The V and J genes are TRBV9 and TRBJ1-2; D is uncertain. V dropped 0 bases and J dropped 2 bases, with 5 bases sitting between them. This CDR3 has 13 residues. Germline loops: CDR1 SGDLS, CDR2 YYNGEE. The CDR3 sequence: CASSVVRNYGYTF. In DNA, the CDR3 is TGTGCCAGCAGCGTAGTACGGAACTATGGCTACACCTTC.

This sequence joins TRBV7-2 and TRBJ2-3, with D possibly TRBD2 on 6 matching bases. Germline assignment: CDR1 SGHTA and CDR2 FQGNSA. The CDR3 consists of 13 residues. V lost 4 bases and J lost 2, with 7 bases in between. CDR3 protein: CASSWDFTDTQYF. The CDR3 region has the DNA TGTGCCAGCAGCTGGGACTTCACAGATACGCAGTATTTT.

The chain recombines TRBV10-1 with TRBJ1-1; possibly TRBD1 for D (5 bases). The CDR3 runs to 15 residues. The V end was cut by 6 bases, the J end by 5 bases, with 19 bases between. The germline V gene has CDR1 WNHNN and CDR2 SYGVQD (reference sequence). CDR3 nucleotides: TGCGCCAGCAGGGGGGGTTATACCCCTCGGACTGAAGCTTTCTTT. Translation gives CASRGGYTPRTEAFF.

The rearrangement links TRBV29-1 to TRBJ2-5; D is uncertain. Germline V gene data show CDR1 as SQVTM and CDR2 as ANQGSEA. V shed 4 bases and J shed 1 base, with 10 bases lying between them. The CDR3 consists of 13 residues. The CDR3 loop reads CSVARQIQETQYF. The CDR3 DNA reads TGCAGCGTTGCGCGGCAGATCCAAGAGACCCAGTACTTC.

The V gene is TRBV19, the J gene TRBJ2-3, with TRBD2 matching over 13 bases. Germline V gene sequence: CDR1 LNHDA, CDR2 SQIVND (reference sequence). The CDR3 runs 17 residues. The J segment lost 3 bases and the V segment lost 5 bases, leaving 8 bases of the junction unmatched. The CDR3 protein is CASSEPWTSGRTDTQYF. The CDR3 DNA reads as TGTGCCAGTAGTGAGCCGTGGACTAGCGGGAGAACAGATACGCAGTATTTT.

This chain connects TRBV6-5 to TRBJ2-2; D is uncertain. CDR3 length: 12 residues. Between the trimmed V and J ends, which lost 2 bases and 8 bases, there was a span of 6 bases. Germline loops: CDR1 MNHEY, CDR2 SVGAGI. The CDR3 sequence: CASSYPAGELFF. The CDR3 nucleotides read TGTGCCAGCAGTTACCCCGCGGGGGAGCTGTTTTTT.

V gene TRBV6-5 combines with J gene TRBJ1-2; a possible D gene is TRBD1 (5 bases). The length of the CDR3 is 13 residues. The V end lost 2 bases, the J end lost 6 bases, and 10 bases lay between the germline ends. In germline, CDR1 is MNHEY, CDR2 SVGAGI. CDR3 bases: TGTGCCAGCAGTTACGATTGGGGGGATGGCTACACCTTC. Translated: CASSYDWGDGYTF.

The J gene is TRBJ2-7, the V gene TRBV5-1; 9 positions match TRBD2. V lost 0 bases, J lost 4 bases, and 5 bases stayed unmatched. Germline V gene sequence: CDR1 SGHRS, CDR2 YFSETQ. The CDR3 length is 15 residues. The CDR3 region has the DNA TGCGCCAGCAGCTTGGTGGCGGGAGGGGGGTACGAGCAGTACTTC. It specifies CASSLVAGGGYEQYF.

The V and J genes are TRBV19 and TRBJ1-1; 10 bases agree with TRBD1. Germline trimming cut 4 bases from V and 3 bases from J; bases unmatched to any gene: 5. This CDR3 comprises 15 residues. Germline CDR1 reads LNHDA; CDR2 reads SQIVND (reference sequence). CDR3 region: CASSTRTGGDTEAFF. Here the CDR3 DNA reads TGTGCCAGTAGTACCAGGACAGGGGGGGACACTGAAGCTTTCTTT. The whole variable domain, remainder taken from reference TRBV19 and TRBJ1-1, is DGGITQSPKYLFRKEGQNVTLSCEQNLNHDAMYWYRQDPGQGLRLIYYSQIVNDFQKGDIAEGYSVSREKKESFPLTVTSAQKNPTAFYLCASSTRTGGDTEAFFGQGTRLTVV.

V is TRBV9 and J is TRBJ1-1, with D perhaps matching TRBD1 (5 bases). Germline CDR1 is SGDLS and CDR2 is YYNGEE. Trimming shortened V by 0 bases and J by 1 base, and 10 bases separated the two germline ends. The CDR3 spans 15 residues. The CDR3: CASSVGGSRNTEAFF. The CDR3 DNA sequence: TGTGCCAGCAGCGTAGGGGGGAGTCGGAACACTGAAGCTTTCTTT.

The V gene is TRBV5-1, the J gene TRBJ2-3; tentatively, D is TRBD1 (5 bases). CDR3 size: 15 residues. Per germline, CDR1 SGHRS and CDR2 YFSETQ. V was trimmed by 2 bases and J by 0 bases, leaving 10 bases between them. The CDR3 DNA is TGCGCCAGCAGCTTACAGGTTGGAAGCACAGATACGCAGTATTTT. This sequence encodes CASSLQVGSTDTQYF.

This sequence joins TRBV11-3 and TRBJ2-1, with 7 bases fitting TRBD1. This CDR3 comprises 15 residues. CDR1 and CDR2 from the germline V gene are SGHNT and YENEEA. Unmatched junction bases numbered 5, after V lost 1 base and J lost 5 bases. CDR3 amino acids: CASSLATGRNNEQFF. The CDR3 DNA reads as TGTGCCAGCAGCTTAGCGACAGGGCGAAACAATGAGCAGTTCTTC.

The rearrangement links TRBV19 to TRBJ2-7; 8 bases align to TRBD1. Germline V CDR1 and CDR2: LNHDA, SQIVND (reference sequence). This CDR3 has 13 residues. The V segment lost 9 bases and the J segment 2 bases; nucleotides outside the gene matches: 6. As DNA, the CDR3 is TGTGCCAGGGACAGGGTGAGACCCTACGAGCAGTACTTC. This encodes CARDRVRPYEQYF.

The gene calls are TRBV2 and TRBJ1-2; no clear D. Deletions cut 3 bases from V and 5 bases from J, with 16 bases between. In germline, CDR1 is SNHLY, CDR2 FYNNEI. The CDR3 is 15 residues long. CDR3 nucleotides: TGTGCCAGCAGTGATGATCCCCGACTGGGGTATGGCTACACCTTC. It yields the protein CASSDDPRLGYGYTF.

In DNA form, the CDR3 reads TGTGCCAGCAGCTTAGAGGGGCGGGAAAAACTGTTTTTT. As protein: CASSLEGREKLFF. This chain connects TRBV5-6 to TRBJ1-4, with a tentative D call TRBD1 (5 bases). CDR3 size: 13 residues. The V gene lost 2 bases and the J gene lost 8 bases, with 10 bases spanning the gap. CDR1 is SGHDT and CDR2 is YYEEEE in the germline V gene.

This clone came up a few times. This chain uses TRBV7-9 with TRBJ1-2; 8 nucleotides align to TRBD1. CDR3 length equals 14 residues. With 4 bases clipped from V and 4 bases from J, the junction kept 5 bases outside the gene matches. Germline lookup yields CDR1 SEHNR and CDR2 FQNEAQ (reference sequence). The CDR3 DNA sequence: TGTGCCAGCAGCTCAGGGGGCCAGATCTATGGCTACACCTTC. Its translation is CASSSGGQIYGYTF.

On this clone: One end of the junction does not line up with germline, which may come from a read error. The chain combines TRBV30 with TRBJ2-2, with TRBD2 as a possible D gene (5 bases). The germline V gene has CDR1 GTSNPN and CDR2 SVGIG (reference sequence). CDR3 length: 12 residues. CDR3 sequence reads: CAWSVNTGELFF. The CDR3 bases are TGTGCCTGGAGTGTAAACACCGGGGAACTGTTTTTT.

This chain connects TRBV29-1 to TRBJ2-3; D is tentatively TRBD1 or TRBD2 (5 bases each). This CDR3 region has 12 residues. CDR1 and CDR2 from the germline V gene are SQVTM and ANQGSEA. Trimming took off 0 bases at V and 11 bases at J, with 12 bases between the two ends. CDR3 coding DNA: TGCAGCGTTGAAGAGGGGCGGGTGGGGCAGTATTTT. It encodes CSVEEGRVGQYF.

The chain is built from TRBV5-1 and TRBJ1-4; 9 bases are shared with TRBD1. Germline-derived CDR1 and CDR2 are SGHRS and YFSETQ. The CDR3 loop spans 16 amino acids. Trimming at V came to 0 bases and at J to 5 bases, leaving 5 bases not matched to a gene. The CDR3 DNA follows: TGCGCCAGCAGCTTGGCCAACAGGGGGCTGAATGAAAAACTGTTTTTT. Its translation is CASSLANRGLNEKLFF.

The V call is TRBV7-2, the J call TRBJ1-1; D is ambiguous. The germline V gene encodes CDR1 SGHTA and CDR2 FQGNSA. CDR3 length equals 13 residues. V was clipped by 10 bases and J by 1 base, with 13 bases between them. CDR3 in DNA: TGTGCCACCCAGCTTACGGGGAACACTGAAGCTTTCTTT. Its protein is CATQLTGNTEAFF.

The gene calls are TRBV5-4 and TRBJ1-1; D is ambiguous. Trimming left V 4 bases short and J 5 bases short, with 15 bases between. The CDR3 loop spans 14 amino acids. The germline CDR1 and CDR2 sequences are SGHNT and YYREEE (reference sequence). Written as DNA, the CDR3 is TGTGCCAGCAGCCCAGCGGGCGGAAGGACTGAAGCTTTCTTT. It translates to CASSPAGGRTEAFF.

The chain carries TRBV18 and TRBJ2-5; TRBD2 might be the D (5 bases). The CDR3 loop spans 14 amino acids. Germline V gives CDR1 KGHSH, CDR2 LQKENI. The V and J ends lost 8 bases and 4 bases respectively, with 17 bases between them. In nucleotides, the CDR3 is TGTGCCAGCCAGCCAAACCCTGGAGGAGAGACCCAGTACTTC. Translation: CASQPNPGGETQYF.

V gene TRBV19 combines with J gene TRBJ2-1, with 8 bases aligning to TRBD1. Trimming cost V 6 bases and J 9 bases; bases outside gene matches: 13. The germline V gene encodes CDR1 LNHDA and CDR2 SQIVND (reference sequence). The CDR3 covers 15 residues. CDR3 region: CASRDPGGPASEQFF. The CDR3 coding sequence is TGTGCCAGTAGGGACCCAGGGGGCCCGGCCAGTGAGCAGTTCTTC.

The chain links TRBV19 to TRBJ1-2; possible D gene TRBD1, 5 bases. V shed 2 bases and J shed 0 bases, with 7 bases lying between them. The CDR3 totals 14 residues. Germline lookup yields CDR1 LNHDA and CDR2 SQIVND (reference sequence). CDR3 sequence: CASSILGPNYGYTF. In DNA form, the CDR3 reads TGTGCCAGTAGTATATTGGGGCCTAACTATGGCTACACCTTC.

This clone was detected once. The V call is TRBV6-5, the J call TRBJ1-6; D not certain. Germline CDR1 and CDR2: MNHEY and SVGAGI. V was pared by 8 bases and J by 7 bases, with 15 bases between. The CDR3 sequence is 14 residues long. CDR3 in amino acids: CASSLRGKNSPLHF. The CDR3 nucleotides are TGTGCCAGCTCCCTACGGGGTAAAAATTCACCCCTCCACTTT.

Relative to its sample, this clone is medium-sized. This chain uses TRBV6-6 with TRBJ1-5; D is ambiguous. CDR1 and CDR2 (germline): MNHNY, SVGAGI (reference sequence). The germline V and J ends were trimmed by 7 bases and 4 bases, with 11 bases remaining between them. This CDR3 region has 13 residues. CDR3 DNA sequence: TGTGCCAGCACTAGCGGTATGAATCAGCCCCAGCATTTT. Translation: CASTSGMNQPQHF.

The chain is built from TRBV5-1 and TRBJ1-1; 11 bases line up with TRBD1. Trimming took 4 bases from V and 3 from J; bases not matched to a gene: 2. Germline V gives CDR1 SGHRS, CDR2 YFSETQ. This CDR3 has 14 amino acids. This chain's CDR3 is CASSRDRGDTEAFF. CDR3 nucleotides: TGCGCCAGCAGCCGGGACAGGGGGGACACTGAAGCTTTCTTT. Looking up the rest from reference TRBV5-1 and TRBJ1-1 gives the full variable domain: KAGVTQTPRYLIKTRGQQVTLSCSPISGHRSVSWYQQTPGQGLQFLFEYFSETQRNKGNFPGRFSGRQFSNSRSEMNVSTLELGDSALYLCASSRDRGDTEAFFGQGTRLTVV.

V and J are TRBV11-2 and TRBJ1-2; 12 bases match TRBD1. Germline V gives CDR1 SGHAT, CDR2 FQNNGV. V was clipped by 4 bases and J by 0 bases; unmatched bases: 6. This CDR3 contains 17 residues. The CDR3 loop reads CASSSGGTGGSNYGYTF. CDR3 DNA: TGTGCCAGCAGCTCTGGAGGGACAGGGGGCTCTAACTATGGCTACACCTTC.